This T cell receptor beta chain was documented in a study of blood T cell repertoires in COVID-19 (dated by TCRdb to about 2020). As for the study more broadly: Samples from collaborators originated in the United States, Italy and Spain and spanned both the acute and convalescent phases of COVID-19. The prospective study material was composed of cDNA or gDNA derived from T cells, B-cell-depleted T cells, or PBMCs. Deeply sampled blood TCRbeta repertoires from subjects exposed to, actively infected with, or recovered from COVID-19 were included in the dataset. The repertoires were released in a freely available public database meant as a resource for research on the immune response to SARS-CoV-2. The samples were drawn from the first 160 participants of the ongoing ImmuneRACE study and from 1,254 subjects provided by 6 global collaborators. A de-identified subject ID, COVID-19 status, age in years and sex were almost always included in the sample metadata. HLA class I and class II types, where available, came from metadata supplied by the sample provider rather than from assay-based typing.

Broad study findings and their caveats: Clinical and demographic metadata were provided uncurated, with the amount varying by source and participant.

Each collaborating institution followed its own protocols to collect whole blood in K2EDTA tubes. For TCRbeta analysis, collaborator samples were shipped as frozen whole blood, as isolated PBMCs, or as DNA extracted from either sample type. For this clone: This clone's antigen is unknown. Base qualities are not provided; no much larger clone lies one nucleotide away.

The immunoSEQ Assay, a bias-controlled multiplex PCR, was used to amplify TCRbeta CDR3 regions from genomic DNA. For the original study's pipeline: Within the assay, amplification of reference gene primers was used to estimate how many nucleated cells each sample contained. To quantify the absolute abundance of each unique TCRbeta CDR3 rearrangement, sequence reads were collapsed and filtered. For each sample, productive Simpson clonality was calculated by taking the square root of Simpson's diversity index across productive rearrangements. TCRdb provides this immuneACCESS table in a form limited to in-frame rearrangements. Some clones are lacking; in checked studies, under half of them reflect an unresolved V gene, and why the rest are absent is not known. V and J calls and clone size are given by that table; D and trimming were obtained from the DNA. Within this sample are 110,000 or so clones, with 85% to 90% of them counted one time only. The top ten hold about 1% of the sample.

The CDR3 goes from the cysteine to the phenylalanine over 12 residues. Only the CDR3 portion is preserved as DNA: 36 bases, with reading frame beginning at the first base. V is shortened by 5 bases, J by 5 bases, and the region joining them spans 10 bases. In the germline V gene (reference sequence), CDR1 corresponds to SEHNR and CDR2 to FQNEAQ. This TCR was sampled from a human donor in a cohort sampled during active COVID-19. Input material: peripheral blood. The chain is assembled from TRBV7-9 and TRBJ2-7; perhaps TRBD1 is the D gene, with 6 bases matching. The base sequence is TGTGCCAGCAGCCCAGAGGGGGACGAGCAGTACTTC. Translated, it gives CASSPEGDEQYF.